This T cell receptor (beta chain) was found in a study of blood T cell repertoires in COVID-19. Study-level information: Samples representing acute and convalescent COVID-19 were sourced from the United States, Italy and Spain. The analysed material was cDNA or gDNA that came from T cells, B-cell-depleted T cells, or PBMCs.

Authors' data handling: The assay estimated nucleated cells by amplifying reference gene primers. Profiling relied on immunoSEQ multiplex PCR, and the TCRdb table lists in-frame clones only, not all of them. From that table come the V and J calls and clone size; the DNA was used to work out D and trimming. The data hold 60,000 to 80,000 clones, with roughly 85% observed a single time. Trimming cost V 4 bases and J 3 bases, with 9 bases left between them. The CDR3 runs 13 residues. Germline-derived CDR1 and CDR2 are SGHDN and FVKESK. The sequence came from a woman of 80 years or more with acute or convalescent COVID-19. The chain recombines TRBV14 with TRBJ1-2; D is possibly TRBD1 (5 bases). Sample: peripheral blood. The CDR3 DNA reads TGTGCCAGCAGCCCCCTGACAGACTATGGCTACACCTTC. This codes for CASSPLTDYGYTF.